Included here is one T cell receptor beta chain sequence, with context. As yet, its antigen is unknown. This entry belongs to a study of T cell responses to AZD1222 COVID-19 vaccine. Some clones are missing from TCRdb's copy, which holds only in-frame ones; the method was immunoSEQ multiplex PCR. The sample carries about 260,000 clones, more than 85% recorded once. Study observations and caveats: Donor demographics were predominantly white British with a female majority; clonal diversity may be underestimated. Nearly half of the spike-specific TCRs reportedly recognize variant regions that carry no mutations. Spike-specific TCRs gained breadth and depth after people received two AZD1222 doses.

The input for sequencing was peripheral blood, taken on day 0 of AZD1222 vaccination. This clonotype originated in an adult in good health.

CDR3 nucleotides: TGTGCCAGCAGCTCGGGACCCCTATCTGGAAACACCATATATTTT. This sequence encodes CASSSGPLSGNTIYF. V gene TRBV5-4 combines with J gene TRBJ1-3; TRBD1 is a possible D gene (5 bases). V was clipped by 3 bases and J by 1 base, with 11 bases between them. Germline CDR1 and CDR2: SGHNT and YYREEE (reference sequence). This CDR3 has 15 residues.